These 25 T cell receptor beta chains share one sample of origin, sequenced in a study of blood T cell repertoires in COVID-19. Here immunoSEQ multiplex PCR was the method, and the copy in TCRdb shows in-frame clones only, minus some. The sample has 130,000 to 150,000 clones, around four fifths seen once. The specimen was peripheral blood. The receptors shown here come from a middle-aged woman with active or convalescent COVID-19.

The chain carries TRBV29-1 and TRBJ2-2; the match to TRBD1 covers 12 bases. Germline values: CDR1 SQVTM, CDR2 ANQGSEA. The length of the CDR3 is 15 residues. V trimming: 3 bases; J trimming: 7 bases; junction bases outside the gene matches: 6. The CDR3 sequence is CSVDVGTGGHGELFF. CDR3 nucleotide sequence: TGCAGCGTTGATGTCGGGACAGGGGGCCACGGGGAGCTGTTTTTT.

The V call is TRBV2, the J call TRBJ2-5; 8 bases match TRBD2. Germline lookup yields CDR1 SNHLY and CDR2 FYNNEI. V lost 1 base, J lost 2 bases, and 6 bases stayed unmatched. The CDR3 is 16 residues long. DNA for the CDR3: TGTGCCAGCAGTGAAGGGCTAGCGGGCCCGCAAGAGACCCAGTACTTC. Its protein product is CASSEGLAGPQETQYF.

This chain joins TRBV28 and TRBJ1-3; weak D call: TRBD1 (5 bases). This CDR3 comprises 14 residues. Germline-derived CDR1 and CDR2 are MDHEN and SYDVKM. The V end was cut by 5 bases, the J end by 1 base, with 9 bases between. The CDR3 bases are TGTGCCAGCAGTGTACAGGTATCTGGAAACACCATATATTTT. This gives the protein CASSVQVSGNTIYF.

This chain uses TRBV15 with TRBJ2-7, with no clear D. V lost 0 bases and J lost 0, with 18 bases in between. The CDR3 is 18 amino acids. Germline V gives CDR1 LNHNV, CDR2 YYDKDF (reference sequence). The CDR3 reads CATSRDLAWRRTSYEQYF. The CDR3 bases are TGTGCCACCAGCAGAGATCTGGCTTGGCGGCGAACCTCCTACGAGCAGTACTTC.

The CDR3 nucleotides read TGTGCCAGTAGTACTGGGACAGCCCCAAATGAAGCTTTCTTT. Amino acids: CASSTGTAPNEAFF. This chain uses TRBV19 with TRBJ1-1; the match to TRBD1 covers 7 bases. The trim removed 4 bases at V and 7 bases at J, leaving 9 bases unmatched. The CDR3 is 14 amino acids. The germline CDR1 and CDR2 sequences are LNHDA and SQIVND (reference sequence).

The chain employs TRBV6-2 or TRBV6-3 and TRBJ1-2; D may be TRBD1 (5 bases). This CDR3 contains 14 residues. V lost 5 bases and J 6 bases, leaving 16 bases between the germline ends. Germline V lookup: CDR1 MNHEY, CDR2 SVGEGT. CDR3 nucleotides: TGTGCCAGCAGTGCTTGGGGCCTGGTGGATGGCTACACCTTC. Residues: CASSAWGLVDGYTF.

This clone was seen ten or more times. This chain connects TRBV7-8 to TRBJ2-1; D perhaps matches TRBD1 (6 bases). With 1 base removed from V and 0 bases from J, the gap between germline ends came to 10 bases. This CDR3 contains 16 residues. Germline loops: CDR1 SGHVS, CDR2 FQNEAQ. The CDR3 coding sequence is TGTGCCAGCAGCTTAGATATGACAGGCTCCTACAATGAGCAGTTCTTC. It is translated as CASSLDMTGSYNEQFF.

In its sample, this clone was seen a few times. Other DNA sequences in this specimen translate into the identical CDR3. V is TRBV4-3 and J is TRBJ1-4, with 10 bases fitting TRBD1. Germline assignment: CDR1 LGHNA and CDR2 YSLEER. The CDR3 is 16 amino acids. J lost 8 bases, V lost 0 bases, and 6 bases had no gene match. In DNA form, the CDR3 reads TGCGCCAGCAGCCAAGATTGGGACAGGGGAATCGAAAAACTGTTTTTT. This gives the protein CASSQDWDRGIEKLFF.

This chain joins TRBV4-2 and TRBJ2-5; D may be TRBD2 (6 bases). V was clipped by 4 bases and J by 1 base, with 16 bases between them. This CDR3 spans 16 amino acids. Per germline, CDR1 LGHNA and CDR2 YNFKEQ. The CDR3 coding sequence is TGTGCCAGCAGCCCCGGGCGAGGAGGGGCCCAAGAGACCCAGTACTTC. Its protein product is CASSPGRGGAQETQYF.

The rearrangement joins TRBV2 to TRBJ2-7; possible D gene TRBD2, 5 bases. The CDR3 has 14 residues. The germline V gene encodes CDR1 SNHLY and CDR2 FYNNEI. V gave up 1 base and J gave up 7 bases, with 14 bases separating them. CDR3: CASSEVGGLWEQYF. CDR3 nucleotides: TGTGCCAGCAGTGAAGTTGGCGGGTTGTGGGAGCAGTACTTC. The whole variable domain, filled in from reference TRBV2 and TRBJ2-7, reads EPEVTQTPSHQVTQMGQEVILRCVPISNHLYFYWYRQILGQKVEFLVSFYNNEISEKSEIFDDQFSVERPDGSNFTLKIRSTKLEDSAMYFCASSEVGGLWEQYFGPGTRLTVT.

This chain uses TRBV5-3 with TRBJ2-3; TRBD2 might be the D (5 bases). TRBV5-3 is an ORF; its function is uncertain. V was shortened by 5 bases and J by 5 bases, with 15 bases between the two germline ends. The CDR3 consists of 14 residues. CDR3 sequence: CARRALRAGDTQYF. As DNA, the CDR3 is TGTGCCAGAAGGGCGTTGAGGGCTGGAGATACGCAGTATTTT.

The rearrangement joins TRBV5-1 to TRBJ2-3; possibly TRBD2 for D (6 bases). The CDR3 totals 14 residues. Germline CDR1 SGHRS, CDR2 YFSETQ. V was pared by 4 bases and J by 5 bases, with 14 bases between. In DNA form, the CDR3 reads TGCGCCAGCAGCCATCGCAGTAGCGGAGATACGCAGTATTTT. It yields the protein CASSHRSSGDTQYF.

The rearrangement uses TRBV28 and TRBJ2-7, with a tentative D call TRBD2 (7 bases). Per germline, CDR1 MDHEN and CDR2 SYDVKM. The V and J ends lost 6 bases and 6 bases respectively, with 21 bases between them. The CDR3 runs to 15 residues. The CDR3 DNA follows: TGTGCCAGCAGCCCCTCCCGACTAGCCAGGGGCGAGCAGTACTTC. Protein sequence: CASSPSRLARGEQYF.

The chain uses TRBV7-2 and TRBJ2-7; 11 bases map to TRBD2. The CDR3 runs 17 residues. Germline V gene sequence: CDR1 SGHTA, CDR2 FQGNSA. Germline trimming cut 2 bases from V and 3 bases from J; bases unmatched to any gene: 9. The CDR3 spells CASSLTLTSGTYYEQYF. The DNA for the CDR3 is TGTGCCAGCAGCTTAACGCTGACTAGCGGGACTTACTACGAGCAGTACTTC.

The chain is built from TRBV28 and TRBJ1-2; D gene ambiguous. V was trimmed by 4 bases and J by 7 bases, leaving 7 bases between them. Germline CDR1 is MDHEN and CDR2 is SYDVKM. The CDR3 has 11 residues. The CDR3 DNA reads as TGTGCCAGCAGTTGGGCGGGTGGCTACACCTTC. Its translation: CASSWAGGYTF.

In this sample, this clone turned up once. The chain employs TRBV4-3 and TRBJ2-3; tentatively, D is TRBD2 (6 bases). Trimming left V 0 bases short and J 2 bases short, with 12 bases between. CDR1 LGHNA and CDR2 YSLEER come from the germline V gene. The CDR3 covers 16 residues. The CDR3 nucleotides are TGCGCCAGCAGCCAAGATTCAGGGACTTCCACAGATACGCAGTATTTT. As protein: CASSQDSGTSTDTQYF.

The gene calls are TRBV7-2 and TRBJ2-6, with TRBD1 matching over 9 bases. The CDR3 runs to 16 residues. In germline, CDR1 is SGHTA, CDR2 FQGNSA. V trimming: 1 base; J trimming: 2 bases; junction bases outside the gene matches: 0. The CDR3 loop is CASSLGTGAGANVLTF. CDR3 sequence (DNA): TGTGCCAGCAGCTTAGGGACAGGGGCTGGGGCCAACGTCCTGACTTTC.

The rearrangement uses TRBV14 and TRBJ2-5, with 14 bases identical to TRBD2. V was clipped by 0 bases and J by 5 bases; unmatched bases: 11. The CDR3 totals 19 residues. The germline V gene has CDR1 SGHDN and CDR2 FVKESK. The DNA of the CDR3 is TGTGCCAGCAGCCAAGATAGGGGACTAGCGGGAGCGAGAGCGGAGACCCAGTACTTC. Protein product: CASSQDRGLAGARAETQYF.

This sequence joins TRBV10-1 and TRBJ1-1, with 7 positions matching TRBD1. CDR1 and CDR2 from the germline V gene are WNHNN and SYGVQD (reference sequence). CDR3 size: 15 residues. V gave up 8 bases and J gave up 1 base; unmatched junction bases: 10. The CDR3 loop is CASAPGGRANTEAFF. The DNA for the CDR3 is TGCGCCAGCGCCCCAGGGGGAAGGGCGAACACTGAAGCTTTCTTT.

V and J are TRBV27 and TRBJ1-5, with 9 bases lining up with TRBD1. Germline V gene sequence: CDR1 MNHEY, CDR2 SMNVEV (reference sequence). Losses at the gene ends were 5 bases for V and 5 bases for J; bases not matched to a gene: 7. The CDR3 has 15 amino acids. The CDR3 bases are TGTGCCAGCAGTCTAGGGACAGGGCGGTATCAGCCCCAGCATTTT. Protein product: CASSLGTGRYQPQHF.

In this sample, this clone turned up once. V is TRBV7-9 and J is TRBJ2-2; 9 nucleotides match TRBD1. There are 16 residues in the CDR3. Germline V gene sequence: CDR1 SEHNR, CDR2 FQNEAQ (reference sequence). V shed 5 bases, J shed 2 bases, and the junction held 6 bases outside the gene matches. CDR3 protein: CASSPGDRVNTGELFF. CDR3 bases: TGTGCCAGCAGCCCAGGGGACAGGGTCAACACCGGGGAGCTGTTTTTT.

In DNA form, the CDR3 reads TGTGCCATCAGGGGGACAGGGTGGATTGGCTACACCTTC. It specifies CAIRGTGWIGYTF. The rearrangement uses TRBV10-3 and TRBJ1-2; 9 nucleotides align to TRBD1. The CDR3 sequence is 13 residues long. The V segment lost 6 bases and the J segment 7 bases; nucleotides outside the gene matches: 6. Germline CDR1 reads ENHRY; CDR2 reads SYGVKD.

CDR3 sequence: CATLKDGGRETQYF. The CDR3 nucleotides are TGTGCCACCCTAAAGGACGGAGGGCGGGAGACCCAGTACTTC. The chain uses TRBV6-6 and TRBJ2-5; possibly TRBD2 for D (6 bases). This CDR3 has 14 residues. The V gene lost 10 bases and the J gene lost 5 bases, with 20 bases spanning the gap. Germline V CDR1 and CDR2: MNHNY, SVGAGI (reference sequence).

The chain has TRBV11-2 and TRBJ1-1; TRBD1 aligns across 8 bases. V dropped 4 bases and J dropped 6; count of bases not matched to a gene: 7. CDR3 length equals 14 residues. CDR1 is SGHAT and CDR2 is FQNNGV in the germline V gene. CDR3 in DNA: TGTGCCAGCAGCTCAGGACAGGGAAGTTCTGAAGCTTTCTTT. Protein product: CASSSGQGSSEAFF.

V usage is TRBV19 and J usage is TRBJ1-4; no definite D call. The CDR3 extends over 17 amino acids. CDR1 is LNHDA, CDR2 SQIVND, per germline (reference sequence). V was cut by 5 bases and J by 5 bases, with 21 bases left in between. CDR3 bases: TGTGCCAGTAGTCCCCCCCTCGGCGGAGCTATAAATGAAAAACTGTTTTTT. Residues: CASSPPLGGAINEKLFF.